The 25 T cell receptor beta chains in this list originate from one sample, sequenced in a study of cytomegalovirus exposure and HLA in healthy donors. The PCR used 60 Vbeta and 13 Jbeta primers. Assay: immunoSEQ multiplex PCR; the TCRdb copy retains only in-frame clones and omits some. The sample holds a few hundred thousand clones, over 90% seen once. Source material: PBMCs. These receptors were obtained from a girl aged 2 to 10 in good health and CMV-seronegative.

The genes are TRBV7-2 and TRBJ2-1, with 11 bases aligning to TRBD2. Per the germline V gene, CDR1 is SGHTA and CDR2 is FQGNSA. The CDR3 sequence is 16 residues long. Unmatched junction bases numbered 2, after V lost 0 bases and J lost 4 bases. Written as DNA, the CDR3 is TGTGCCAGCAGCTTAGCAGGGACTAGCGGTTACAATGAGCAGTTCTTC. Translated: CASSLAGTSGYNEQFF.

This clone was picked up one time. J is TRBJ1-1 and V is TRBV19; the D gene is possibly TRBD1 (5 bases). Trimming took 5 bases from V and 0 from J, leaving 7 bases between them. The CDR3 runs to 13 residues. The germline CDR1 and CDR2 sequences are LNHDA and SQIVND (reference sequence). CDR3 coding DNA: TGTGCCAGTAGTGTACAGGTGAACACTGAAGCTTTCTTT. This sequence encodes CASSVQVNTEAFF.

The chain combines TRBV27 with TRBJ2-7, with TRBD2 matching over 7 bases. With 7 bases clipped from V and 3 bases from J, the junction kept 9 bases outside the gene matches. CDR1 and CDR2 (germline): MNHEY, SMNVEV (reference sequence). CDR3 length equals 14 residues. In nucleotides, the CDR3 is TGTGCCAGCAACCCTGGGGGGGGGAACTACGAGCAGTACTTC. It translates to CASNPGGGNYEQYF.

In its sample, this clone was seen once. The rearrangement links TRBV6-5 to TRBJ2-5; 9 positions match TRBD2. The V gene's germline CDR1 is MNHEY and CDR2 SVGAGI. The CDR3 is 16 residues long. V shed 3 bases, J shed 0 bases, and the junction held 5 bases outside the gene matches. The CDR3 reads CASSYRASGDQETQYF. CDR3 DNA sequence: TGTGCCAGCAGTTATAGGGCTAGCGGGGACCAAGAGACCCAGTACTTC.

The chain is built from TRBV6-5 and TRBJ1-2; D is perhaps TRBD1 (5 bases). The V end lost 4 bases, the J end lost 5 bases, and 11 bases lay between the germline ends. CDR3 length: 13 residues. Germline assignment: CDR1 MNHEY and CDR2 SVGAGI. The CDR3, as DNA: TGTGCCAGCAGTTTCGTCCAGGGTTATGGCTACACCTTC. This translates into CASSFVQGYGYTF.

J is TRBJ2-7 and V is TRBV5-1, with D perhaps TRBD2 (5 bases). Trimming left V 4 bases short and J 2 bases short, with 19 bases between. The CDR3 has 16 residues. Per the germline V gene, CDR1 is SGHRS and CDR2 is YFSETQ. CDR3 bases: TGCGCCAGCAGCCCCAATAGCGCTCAGGCAGCCTACGAGCAGTACTTC. Amino acids: CASSPNSAQAAYEQYF.

The gene calls are TRBV6-5 and TRBJ1-2, with D possibly being TRBD1 (6 bases). The CDR3 extends over 16 amino acids. V shed 4 bases and J shed 8 bases, with 23 bases lying between them. Germline V gene data show CDR1 as MNHEY and CDR2 as SVGAGI. CDR3 sequence (DNA): TGTGCCAGCAGTTTGGGTGGGGGGGCCGGCGGAGGCGGCTACACCTTC. Protein product: CASSLGGGAGGGGYTF.

The chain uses TRBV29-1 and TRBJ2-1; 10 bases agree with TRBD2. Germline CDR1 SQVTM, CDR2 ANQGSEA. V lost 6 bases, J lost 5 bases, and 10 bases stayed unmatched. This CDR3 comprises 15 residues. CDR3 coding DNA: TGCAGCGTGGGGCGGCGGCTAGCGGGGGACAATGAGCAGTTCTTC. Translating it yields CSVGRRLAGDNEQFF.

The chain combines TRBV5-1 with TRBJ1-5; no clear D. The CDR3 spans 14 residues. The V gene lost 1 base and the J gene lost 1 base, with 6 bases spanning the gap. Germline CDR1 and CDR2: SGHRS and YFSETQ. CDR3 coding DNA: TGCGCCAGCAGCTTGACAGTAAGCAATCAGCCCCAGCATTTT. Translated, it gives CASSLTVSNQPQHF. Filled out from reference TRBV5-1 and TRBJ1-5, the complete variable domain reads KAGVTQTPRYLIKTRGQQVTLSCSPISGHRSVSWYQQTPGQGLQFLFEYFSETQRNKGNFPGRFSGRQFSNSRSEMNVSTLELGDSALYLCASSLTVSNQPQHFGDGTRLSIL.

This clone was seen only once. The V gene is TRBV5-1, the J gene TRBJ1-4; TRBD1 matches at 7 bases. V gave up 0 bases and J gave up 4 bases; unmatched junction bases: 3. The CDR3 spans 15 residues. CDR1 is SGHRS, CDR2 YFSETQ, per germline. This chain's CDR3 is CASSLVSGGNEKLFF. DNA for the CDR3: TGCGCCAGCAGCTTGGTATCAGGGGGTAATGAAAAACTGTTTTTT.

The chain carries TRBV28 and TRBJ1-1; possible D gene TRBD1, 6 bases. From germline, CDR1 is MDHEN and CDR2 SYDVKM. This CDR3 has 13 amino acids. Trimming left V 6 bases short and J 1 base short, with 9 bases between. CDR3: CASSPRGNTEAFF. The CDR3, as DNA: TGTGCCAGCAGCCCCAGGGGGAACACTGAAGCTTTCTTT. Full variable domain (rest looked up from reference TRBV28 and TRBJ1-1): DVKVTQSSRYLVKRTGEKVFLECVQDMDHENMFWYRQDPGLGLRLIYFSYDVKMKEKGDIPEGYSVSREKKERFSLILESASTNQTSMYLCASSPRGNTEAFFGQGTRLTVV.

The CDR3 spells CASSPLAGLAGSYYEQYF. The CDR3 DNA sequence: TGTGCCAGCAGCCCCCTCGCGGGACTAGCGGGGTCCTACTACGAGCAGTACTTC. The chain recombines TRBV11-1 with TRBJ2-7; 13 bases are a match to TRBD2. Trimming at V came to 5 bases and at J to 3 bases, leaving 13 bases not matched to a gene. This CDR3 has 18 residues. Per the germline V gene, CDR1 is SGHAT and CDR2 is FQDESV (reference sequence).

This chain's CDR3 is CSVGGGSSYEQYF. The DNA for the CDR3 is TGCAGCGTTGGGGGCGGGAGCTCCTACGAGCAGTACTTC. This chain uses TRBV29-1 with TRBJ2-7; TRBD2 agrees at 7 bases. This CDR3 has 13 amino acids. Looked up from germline, CDR1 is SQVTM and CDR2 is ANQGSEA. The trim removed 4 bases at V and 0 bases at J, leaving 3 bases unmatched.

V and J are TRBV5-6 and TRBJ2-1; TRBD2 aligns across 8 bases. The CDR3 consists of 16 residues. J lost 10 bases, V lost 0 bases, and 12 bases had no gene match. Germline V gene sequence: CDR1 SGHDT, CDR2 YYEEEE. In nucleotides, the CDR3 is TGTGCCAGCAGCTTGGCCGGCGGGACTAGAGTCAACGAGCAGTTCTTC. Protein: CASSLAGGTRVNEQFF. Variable domain in full (rest from reference TRBV5-6 and TRBJ2-1): DAGVTQSPTHLIKTRGQQVTLRCSPKSGHDTVSWYQQALGQGPQFIFQYYEEEERQRGNFPDRFSGHQFPNYSSELNVNALLLGDSALYLCASSLAGGTRVNEQFFGPGTRLTVL.

The chain joins TRBV5-5 to TRBJ1-3, with 7 bases that match TRBD1. V trimming: 3 bases; J trimming: 4 bases; junction bases outside the gene matches: 1. CDR3 length: 13 amino acids. CDR1 and CDR2 (germline): SGHKS, YYEKEE (reference sequence). The CDR3 DNA reads as TGTGCCAGCAGCTCGACAGGGGGAAACACCATATATTTT. Translating it yields CASSSTGGNTIYF.

This chain connects TRBV5-1 to TRBJ2-1; 13 nucleotides match TRBD2. CDR3 length equals 18 residues. Germline V gene sequence: CDR1 SGHRS, CDR2 YFSETQ. The junction had 7 bases not matched to a gene; V was cut back by 4 bases and J by 0 bases. CDR3 region: CASSKGLAGFSSYNEQFF. CDR3 DNA sequence: TGCGCCAGCAGCAAGGGACTAGCGGGATTTAGCTCCTACAATGAGCAGTTCTTC.

The rearrangement joins TRBV29-1 to TRBJ2-2; 8 bases agree with TRBD1. CDR1 SQVTM and CDR2 ANQGSEA come from the germline V gene. The CDR3 contains 12 residues. V was pared by 8 bases and J by 7 bases, with 6 bases of the junction left unmatched. The CDR3 region has the DNA TGCAGCTTCACAGGGGGGAGCGGGGAGCTGTTTTTT. Its protein product is CSFTGGSGELFF.

V and J are TRBV28 and TRBJ2-7; 7 bases agree with TRBD1. This CDR3 comprises 16 residues. J lost 0 bases, V lost 2 bases, and 7 bases had no gene match. Germline V CDR1 and CDR2: MDHEN, SYDVKM. The CDR3 spells CASSLAGTASSYEQYF. The CDR3 region has the DNA TGTGCCAGCAGTTTAGCCGGGACAGCCAGCTCCTACGAGCAGTACTTC.

The CDR3 region has the DNA TGTGCCAGCAGCAGAGGGACTAGCGGGGGCAATGAGCAGTTCTTC. It translates to CASSRGTSGGNEQFF. This chain connects TRBV9 to TRBJ2-1; TRBD2 matches at 14 bases. The CDR3 consists of 15 residues. Germline CDR1 is SGDLS and CDR2 is YYNGEE. V lost 4 bases to trimming and J lost 6 bases; unmatched junction nucleotides: 3.

CDR3 amino acids: CASSLLRNGRSPLHF. The CDR3 region has the DNA TGTGCCAGCAGCCTACTGAGAAACGGGAGGTCACCCCTCCACTTT. The chain has TRBV7-3 and TRBJ1-6; no definite D call. The CDR3 has 15 amino acids. Germline V lookup: CDR1 SGHTA, CDR2 FQGTGA. The V end was cut by 5 bases, the J end by 10 bases, with 18 bases between.

The CDR3 nucleotides are TGTGCCAGCAGTGATGGAGGTATGAACACTGAAGCTTTCTTT. Protein product: CASSDGGMNTEAFF. The gene calls are TRBV6-1 and TRBJ1-1; D gene unclear. The CDR3 loop spans 14 amino acids. In germline, CDR1 is MNHNS, CDR2 SASEGT. V lost 3 bases to trimming and J lost 0 bases, with 8 bases between them.

The chain joins TRBV4-1 to TRBJ2-3, with 9 bases aligning to TRBD1. With 1 base clipped from V and 7 bases from J, the junction kept 12 bases outside the gene matches. This CDR3 has 17 residues. Per the germline V gene, CDR1 is MGHRA and CDR2 is YSYEKL. The CDR3 DNA reads TGCGCCAGCAGCCAAGTTGAGGGGGGACAGGGAAGTCATACGCAGTATTTT. It codes for CASSQVEGGQGSHTQYF.

The chain links TRBV7-6 to TRBJ2-7; 8 nucleotides line up with TRBD1. CDR3 length: 21 amino acids. Trimming took 5 bases from V and 4 from J; bases not matched to a gene: 28. Germline-derived CDR1 and CDR2 are SGHVS and FNYEAQ. The CDR3 DNA sequence: TGTGCCAGCAGCGAACGACGCTGGACAGGGACCAGGGGTACACCTACGTACGAGCAGTACTTC. Its protein is CASSERRWTGTRGTPTYEQYF.

The chain links TRBV7-9 to TRBJ2-7, with 9 nucleotides matching TRBD2. Unmatched junction bases numbered 12, after V lost 11 bases and J lost 4 bases. The CDR3 totals 14 residues. Germline V gene sequence: CDR1 SEHNR, CDR2 FQNEAQ (reference sequence). The CDR3 spells CAVPARGGAYEQYF. CDR3 bases: TGTGCCGTCCCGGCGCGGGGGGGCGCGTACGAGCAGTACTTC.

The chain combines TRBV6-6 with TRBJ2-7, with D unclear. The CDR3 totals 15 residues. The germline CDR1 and CDR2 sequences are MNHNY and SVGAGI (reference sequence). The ends were cut back, 5 bases at V and 1 base at J, with 15 bases in the middle. In nucleotides, the CDR3 is TGTGCCAGCAGTCGGTTGTCCCTTTCTTCCTACGAGCAGTACTTC. The encoded protein is CASSRLSLSSYEQYF.